One T cell receptor beta chain is described in this entry. This sample was included in a study of identical twins. MiXCR was run by TCRdb on the 5' RACE reads, yielding one entry per CDR3 protein. The data hold 200,000 to 300,000 distinct CDR3 sequences, with 5.5% to 8% observed a single time. Germline V gives CDR1 SEHNR, CDR2 FQNEAQ (reference sequence). The CDR3 runs 15 residues. V was cut by 3 bases and J by 0 bases, with 9 bases left in between. These data also formed part of another study, on yellow fever vaccine responses in identical twins.

The TCR originated in a woman younger than 35 in good health. The specimen was memory (CD45RO+) T cells sorted from blood. This chain uses TRBV7-9 with TRBJ2-1; D could derive from TRBD1 or TRBD2 (5 bases each). The CDR3 DNA is TGTGCCAGCAGCTTCGGGACGGGCTCCTACAATGAGCAGTTCTTC. This codes for CASSFGTGSYNEQFF.